The sequence of this TCR beta chain was determined in a study of early T cells in non-severe SARS-CoV-2 infection. The TCR library protocol attached unique molecular identifiers to the individual cDNA molecules. TCRdb used MiXCR to reprocess the 5' RACE reads, holding one entry per CDR3 protein. The data contain 65,000 to 80,000 distinct CDR3 sequences, about 11% of them singletons. This clonotype has only a few counts. The sequenced sample consisted of whole blood. This TCR came from an adult who was a healthcare worker with PCR-confirmed SARS-CoV-2 infection or an uninfected control (not recorded which).

CDR3 protein: CASSFGGRENTEAFF. In DNA form, the CDR3 reads TGTGCCAGCAGCTTTGGGGGGCGGGAGAACACTGAAGCTTTCTTT. The chain employs TRBV5-5 and TRBJ1-1, with D possibly TRBD1 on 6 matching bases. Germline V gene sequence: CDR1 SGHKS, CDR2 YYEKEE (reference sequence). This CDR3 spans 15 amino acids. Trimming removed 2 bases at V and 1 base at J, with 12 bases between.